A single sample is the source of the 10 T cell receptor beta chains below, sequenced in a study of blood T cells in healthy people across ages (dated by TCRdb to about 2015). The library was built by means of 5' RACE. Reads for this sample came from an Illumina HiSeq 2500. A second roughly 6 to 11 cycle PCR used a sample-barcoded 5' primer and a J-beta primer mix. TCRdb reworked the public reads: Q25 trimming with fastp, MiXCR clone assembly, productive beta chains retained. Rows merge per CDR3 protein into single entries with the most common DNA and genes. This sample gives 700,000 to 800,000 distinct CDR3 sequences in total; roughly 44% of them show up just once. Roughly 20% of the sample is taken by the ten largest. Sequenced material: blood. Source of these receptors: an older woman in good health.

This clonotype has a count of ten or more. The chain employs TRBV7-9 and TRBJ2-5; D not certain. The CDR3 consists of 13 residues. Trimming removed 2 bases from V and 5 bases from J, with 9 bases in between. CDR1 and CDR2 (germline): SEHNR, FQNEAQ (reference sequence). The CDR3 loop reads CASSLFGYETQYF. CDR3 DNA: TGTGCCAGCAGCTTATTTGGTTACGAGACCCAGTACTTC.

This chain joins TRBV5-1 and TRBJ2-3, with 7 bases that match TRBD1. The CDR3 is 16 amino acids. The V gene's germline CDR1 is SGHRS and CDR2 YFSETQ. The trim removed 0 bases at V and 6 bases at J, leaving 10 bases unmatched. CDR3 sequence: CASSLEGTAKMDTQYF. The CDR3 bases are TGCGCCAGCAGCTTGGAGGGGACAGCTAAAATGGATACGCAGTATTTT. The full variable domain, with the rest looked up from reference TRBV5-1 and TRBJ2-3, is KAGVTQTPRYLIKTRGQQVTLSCSPISGHRSVSWYQQTPGQGLQFLFEYFSETQRNKGNFPGRFSGRQFSNSRSEMNVSTLELGDSALYLCASSLEGTAKMDTQYFGPGTRLTVL.

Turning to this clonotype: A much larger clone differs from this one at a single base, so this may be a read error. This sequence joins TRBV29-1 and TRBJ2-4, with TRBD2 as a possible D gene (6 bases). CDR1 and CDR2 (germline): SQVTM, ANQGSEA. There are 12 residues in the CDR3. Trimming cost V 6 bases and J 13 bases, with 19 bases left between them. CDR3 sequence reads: CSVPGDPGKQYF. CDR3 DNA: TGCAGCGTCCCGGGGGACCCCGGGAAACAGTACTTC. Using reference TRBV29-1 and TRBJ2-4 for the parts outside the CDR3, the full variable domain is SAVISQKPSRDICQRGTSLTIQCQVDSQVTMMFWYRQQPGQSLTLIATANQGSEATYESGFVIDKFPISRPNLTFSTLTVSNMSPEDSSIYLCSVPGDPGKQYFGAGTRLSVL.

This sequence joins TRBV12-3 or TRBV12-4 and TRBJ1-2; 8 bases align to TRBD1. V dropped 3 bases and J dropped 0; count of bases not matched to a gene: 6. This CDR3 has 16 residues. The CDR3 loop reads CASSFNRGSPNYGYTF. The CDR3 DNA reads TGTGCCAGCAGTTTCAACAGGGGGTCCCCTAACTATGGCTACACCTTC.

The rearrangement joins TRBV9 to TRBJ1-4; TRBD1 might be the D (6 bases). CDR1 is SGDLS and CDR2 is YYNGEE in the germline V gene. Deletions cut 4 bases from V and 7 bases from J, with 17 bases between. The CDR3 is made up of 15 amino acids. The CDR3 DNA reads TGTGCCAGCAGCAATACGAGGGGGGGGAGTGAAAAACTGTTTTTT. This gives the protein CASSNTRGGSEKLFF.

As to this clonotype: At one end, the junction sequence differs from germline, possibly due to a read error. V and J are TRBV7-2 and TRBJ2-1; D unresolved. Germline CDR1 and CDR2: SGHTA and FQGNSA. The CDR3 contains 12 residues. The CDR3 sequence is CASSLGINQQFF. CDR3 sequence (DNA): TGTGCCAGCAGCTTAGGGATCAATCAGCAGTTCTTC. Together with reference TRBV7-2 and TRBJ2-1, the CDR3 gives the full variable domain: GAGVSQSPSNKVTEKGKDVELRCDPISGHTALYWYRQSLGQGLEFLIYFQGNSAPDKSGLPSDRFSAERTGGSVSTLTIQRTQQEDSAVYLCASSLGINQQFFGPGTRLTVL.

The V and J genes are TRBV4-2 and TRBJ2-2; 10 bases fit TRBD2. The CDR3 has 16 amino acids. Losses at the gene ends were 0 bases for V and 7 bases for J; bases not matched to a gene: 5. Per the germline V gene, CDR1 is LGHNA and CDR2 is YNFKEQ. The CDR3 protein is CASSQELAGGGGELFF. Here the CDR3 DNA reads TGTGCCAGCAGCCAAGAATTAGCGGGAGGCGGCGGGGAGCTGTTTTTT.

The CDR3 sequence: CASSVGDYGYTF. The CDR3 DNA is TGTGCCAGCAGCGTAGGGGACTATGGCTACACCTTC. This chain uses TRBV9 with TRBJ1-2; D ambiguous. Germline CDR1 reads SGDLS; CDR2 reads YYNGEE. The CDR3 runs to 12 residues. The V end lost 0 bases, the J end lost 3 bases, and 3 bases lay between the germline ends.

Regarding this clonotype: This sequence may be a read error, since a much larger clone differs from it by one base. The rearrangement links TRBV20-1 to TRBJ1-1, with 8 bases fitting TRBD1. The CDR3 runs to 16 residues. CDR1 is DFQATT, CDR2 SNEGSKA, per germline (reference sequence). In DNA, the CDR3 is TGCGGTGCCTCACCAATCACCGGGACAGGGAACACTGAAGCTTTCTTT. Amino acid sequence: CGASPITGTGNTEAFF.

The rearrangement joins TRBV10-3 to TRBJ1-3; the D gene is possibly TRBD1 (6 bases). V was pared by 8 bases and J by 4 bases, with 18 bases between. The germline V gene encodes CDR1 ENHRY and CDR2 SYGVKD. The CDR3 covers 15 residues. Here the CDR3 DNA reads TGTGCCATCCAGGGGCCAGAAAGGTCCGGAAACACCATATATTTT. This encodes CAIQGPERSGNTIYF.